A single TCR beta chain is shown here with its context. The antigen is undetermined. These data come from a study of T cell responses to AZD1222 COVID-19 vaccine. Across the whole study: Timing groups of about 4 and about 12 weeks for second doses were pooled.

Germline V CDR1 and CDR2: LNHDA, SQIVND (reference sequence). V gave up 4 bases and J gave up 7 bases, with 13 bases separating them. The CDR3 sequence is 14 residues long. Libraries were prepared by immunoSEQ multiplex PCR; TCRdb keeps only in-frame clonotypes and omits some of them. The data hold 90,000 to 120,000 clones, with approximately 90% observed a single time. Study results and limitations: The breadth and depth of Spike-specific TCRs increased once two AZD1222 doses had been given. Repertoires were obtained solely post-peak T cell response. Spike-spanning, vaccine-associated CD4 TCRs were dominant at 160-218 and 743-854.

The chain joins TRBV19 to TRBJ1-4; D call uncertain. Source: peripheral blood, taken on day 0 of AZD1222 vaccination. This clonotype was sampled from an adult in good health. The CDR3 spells CASSTLSKGEKLFF. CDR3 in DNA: TGTGCCAGTAGTACTCTCAGTAAAGGTGAAAAACTGTTTTTT. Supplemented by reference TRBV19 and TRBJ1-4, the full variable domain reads DGGITQSPKYLFRKEGQNVTLSCEQNLNHDAMYWYRQDPGQGLRLIYYSQIVNDFQKGDIAEGYSVSREKKESFPLTVTSAQKNPTAFYLCASSTLSKGEKLFFGSGTQLSVL.